This TCR beta chain came from a study of blood T cell repertoires in COVID-19. On the study more broadly: Sites across the United States, Italy and Spain contributed samples from acute and convalescent COVID-19. T cells, B-cell-depleted T cells, or PBMCs supplied cDNA or gDNA.

The CDR3 consists of 15 residues. The V gene's germline CDR1 is GTSNPN and CDR2 SVGIG (reference sequence). V shed 2 bases and J 4 bases; nucleotides not matched to a gene: 6. Authors' data handling: Researchers report that nucleated cell counts were estimated from reference gene primer amplification. Libraries were prepared by immunoSEQ multiplex PCR; TCRdb keeps only in-frame clonotypes and omits some of them. Clonal size and the V and J genes are those of that table, whereas D and trimming came from the DNA. The sample lists 130,000 to 150,000 clones; 70% to 90% were seen once. The J gene is TRBJ1-3, the V gene TRBV30; TRBD1 matches 9 bases. The receptor comes from a man aged 55 to 70 with active or convalescent COVID-19. The sequencing sample was made of peripheral blood. The CDR3: CAWSTGGEKGNTIYF. For the CDR3, the DNA is TGTGCCTGGAGTACAGGGGGCGAGAAAGGAAACACCATATATTTT.